These 16 T cell receptor beta chains originate from one sample sequenced in a study of PD-1 blockade in classical Hodgkin lymphoma. All patients relapsed after autologous stem cell transplantation, and brentuximab vedotin exposure varied. TCRdb keeps only in-frame clones here, not all; method: immunoSEQ multiplex PCR. The data contain approximately 98,000 clones, 80% to 90% of them seen just once; the ten biggest clones take up nearly 20%. Sequenced material: peripheral blood mononuclear cells (PBMCs), taken before the second cycle of nivolumab. The receptor source for this set is a human donor with classical Hodgkin lymphoma.

The chain has TRBV5-4 and TRBJ2-5; D ambiguous. With 4 bases removed from V and 1 base from J, the gap between germline ends came to 14 bases. Germline values: CDR1 SGHNT, CDR2 YYREEE (reference sequence). This CDR3 comprises 15 residues. This CDR3 reads CASSAPGSGQETQYF. DNA for the CDR3: TGTGCCAGCAGCGCCCCCGGAAGTGGCCAAGAGACCCAGTACTTC.

DNA of the CDR3: TGTGCCAGCAGTAAGACAGACTCCTACGAGCAGTACTTC. Translated, it gives CASSKTDSYEQYF. The chain employs TRBV6-6 and TRBJ2-7, with D possibly matching TRBD1 (5 bases). Between the trimmed V and J ends, which lost 5 bases and 0 bases, there was a span of 8 bases. The CDR3 has 13 amino acids. The germline V gene has CDR1 MNHNY and CDR2 SVGAGI (reference sequence).

This sequence joins TRBV7-2 and TRBJ2-1; 7 nucleotides align to TRBD2. The V gene end was trimmed by 5 bases and the J gene end by 0 bases; junction bases not matched to a gene: 4. The CDR3 covers 15 residues. Germline lookup yields CDR1 SGHTA and CDR2 FQGNSA. CDR3 DNA sequence: TGTGCCAGCAGCAAAGCGGGAAGCTCCTACAATGAGCAGTTCTTC. Protein product: CASSKAGSSYNEQFF.

The gene calls are TRBV6-1 and TRBJ2-3; 8 bases agree with TRBD2. CDR3 length equals 14 residues. Germline lookup yields CDR1 MNHNS and CDR2 SASEGT. V dropped 8 bases and J dropped 0; count of bases not matched to a gene: 4. This chain's CDR3 is CASRASGSTDTQYF. Written as DNA, the CDR3 is TGTGCCAGCCGGGCTAGCGGGAGCACAGATACGCAGTATTTT.

The V gene is TRBV4-1, the J gene TRBJ1-1; possible D gene TRBD1, 5 bases. This CDR3 contains 14 residues. Per germline, CDR1 MGHRA and CDR2 YSYEKL. Trimming cost V 2 bases and J 3 bases, with 10 bases left between them. CDR3 in amino acids: CASSQQGGDTEAFF. The CDR3 DNA is TGCGCCAGCAGCCAACAGGGAGGGGACACTGAAGCTTTCTTT.

V gene TRBV4-3 combines with J gene TRBJ1-2; tentatively, D is TRBD1 (6 bases). V was pared by 3 bases and J by 4 bases, with 12 bases between. Germline values: CDR1 LGHNA, CDR2 YSLEER. The CDR3 sequence is 14 residues long. The CDR3 region has the DNA TGCGCCAGCAGCCAGGGCGGACAGTTCTATGGCTACACCTTC. Translation: CASSQGGQFYGYTF.

Comment on this clone: The germline gene is not matched at one end of the junction; a read error may be the cause. The chain carries TRBV10-3 and TRBJ1-5; D ambiguous. This CDR3 has 15 amino acids. CDR1 is ENHRY and CDR2 is SYGVKD in the germline V gene. The CDR3 region is CATSRAGKGDQPQHF. The CDR3 DNA is TGTGCCACCAGTCGGGCGGGGAAGGGCGATCAGCCCCAGCATTTT.

The chain is built from TRBV7-9 and TRBJ1-2, with no clear D. Germline lookup yields CDR1 SEHNR and CDR2 FQNEAQ (reference sequence). V was clipped by 2 bases and J by 1 base, with 17 bases between them. This CDR3 comprises 17 residues. The CDR3 sequence: CASSLNGQLPVNYGYTF. The CDR3 nucleotides are TGTGCCAGCAGCTTAAACGGTCAGTTGCCGGTTAACTATGGCTACACCTTC.

The rearrangement uses TRBV10-1 and TRBJ2-7, with 7 bases that match TRBD2. CDR3 size: 15 residues. J lost 3 bases, V lost 1 base, and 6 bases had no gene match. The germline V gene encodes CDR1 WNHNN and CDR2 SYGVQD (reference sequence). The CDR3 coding sequence is TGCGCCAGCAGTGAGTATAAGCGGGGTCTCTACGAGCAGTACTTC. Its protein product is CASSEYKRGLYEQYF.

The V and J genes are TRBV6-1 and TRBJ2-3; 7 bases match TRBD1. The J segment lost 1 base and the V segment lost 5 bases, leaving 6 bases of the junction unmatched. The CDR3 runs 15 residues. The germline gives CDR1 MNHNS, CDR2 SASEGT. CDR3 DNA: TGTGCCAGCAGTTTCCGGGACAGCCGCACAGATACGCAGTATTTT. The encoded protein is CASSFRDSRTDTQYF.

Concerning this clone: The junction shows a germline mismatch at one end, possibly a read error. This chain links TRBV18 with TRBJ2-1; 10 bases match TRBD2. Germline V lookup: CDR1 KGHSH, CDR2 LQKENI. This CDR3 comprises 17 residues. This CDR3 reads CASSPLGLAASHNEQFF. The DNA for the CDR3 is TGTGCCAGCTCACCCCTCGGACTAGCGGCCTCCCACAATGAGCAGTTCTTC.

V usage is TRBV9 and J usage is TRBJ2-1, with D possibly being TRBD1 or TRBD2 (5 bases each). Per germline, CDR1 SGDLS and CDR2 YYNGEE. This CDR3 spans 16 amino acids. V lost 0 bases and J lost 0, with 10 bases in between. CDR3 coding DNA: TGTGCCAGCAGCGTAGGACGGGGCCCCTCCTACAATGAGCAGTTCTTC. It translates to CASSVGRGPSYNEQFF.

The rearrangement uses TRBV27 and TRBJ2-2, with TRBD2 matching 9 bases. Germline CDR1 and CDR2: MNHEY and SMNVEV (reference sequence). Trimming took 8 bases from V and 6 from J; bases not matched to a gene: 7. This CDR3 has 14 amino acids. The CDR3 protein is CASRIAGAPGELFF. The CDR3 DNA is TGTGCCAGCCGCATAGCGGGGGCCCCCGGGGAGCTGTTTTTT.

This clone was counted once. The chain employs TRBV2 and TRBJ2-5; 8 nucleotides match TRBD2. The germline V gene encodes CDR1 SNHLY and CDR2 FYNNEI. V shed 6 bases and J 2 bases; nucleotides not matched to a gene: 2. The CDR3 sequence is 13 residues long. CDR3 amino acids: CASRPGGQETQYF. The CDR3 bases are TGTGCCAGCAGACCGGGAGGGCAAGAGACCCAGTACTTC.

The chain uses TRBV4-3 and TRBJ2-5; TRBD2 agrees at 14 bases. This CDR3 has 17 residues. Germline trimming cut 4 bases from V and 5 bases from J; bases unmatched to any gene: 9. Germline V lookup: CDR1 LGHNA, CDR2 YSLEER. CDR3 loop: CASSRRLAGGPGETQYF. The CDR3 DNA follows: TGCGCCAGCAGCCGCAGACTAGCGGGAGGGCCGGGGGAGACCCAGTACTTC.

The rearrangement uses TRBV5-1 and TRBJ2-7, with 9 bases that match TRBD1. CDR3 size: 16 residues. Per the germline V gene, CDR1 is SGHRS and CDR2 is YFSETQ. The ends lost 3 bases at V and 7 bases at J; junction bases unmatched: 14. The CDR3 DNA sequence: TGCGCCAGCAGCTCCTGGAGGGGACAGGGTCTTAGTGAGCAGTACTTC. Encoded protein: CASSSWRGQGLSEQYF. The complete variable domain, with remaining parts taken from reference TRBV5-1 and TRBJ2-7, reads KAGVTQTPRYLIKTRGQQVTLSCSPISGHRSVSWYQQTPGQGLQFLFEYFSETQRNKGNFPGRFSGRQFSNSRSEMNVSTLELGDSALYLCASSSWRGQGLSEQYFGPGTRLTVT.